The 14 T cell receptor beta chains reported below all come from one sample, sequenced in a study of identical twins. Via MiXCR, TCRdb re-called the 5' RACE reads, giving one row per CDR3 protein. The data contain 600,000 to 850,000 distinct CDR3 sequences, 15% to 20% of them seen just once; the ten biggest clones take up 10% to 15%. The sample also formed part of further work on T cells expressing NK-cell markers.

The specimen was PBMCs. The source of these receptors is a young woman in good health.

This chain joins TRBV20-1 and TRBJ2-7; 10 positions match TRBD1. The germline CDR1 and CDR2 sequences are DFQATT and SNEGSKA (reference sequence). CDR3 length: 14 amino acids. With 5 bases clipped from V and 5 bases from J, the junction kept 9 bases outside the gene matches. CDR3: CSASPGQGRHEQYF. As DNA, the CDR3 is TGCAGTGCTTCCCCGGGACAGGGGAGACACGAGCAGTACTTC.

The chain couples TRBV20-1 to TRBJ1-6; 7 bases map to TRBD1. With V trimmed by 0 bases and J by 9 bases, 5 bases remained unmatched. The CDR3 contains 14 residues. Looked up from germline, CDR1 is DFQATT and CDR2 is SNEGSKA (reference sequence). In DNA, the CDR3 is TGCAGTGCTAGAGATCAGGGGGAAGCTTCACCCCTCCACTTT. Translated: CSARDQGEASPLHF.

The CDR3 sequence: CSARKIAGTSVEQYF. CDR3 DNA sequence: TGCAGTGCTAGAAAAATCGCCGGGACTAGCGTCGAGCAGTACTTC. The chain links TRBV20-1 to TRBJ2-7; 10 nucleotides align to TRBD2. V dropped 2 bases and J dropped 6; count of bases not matched to a gene: 10. CDR1 and CDR2 from the germline V gene are DFQATT and SNEGSKA (reference sequence). This CDR3 is built from 15 residues.

The CDR3 DNA sequence: TGCAGTGCTAGGGGACTAGCGGGGGGCTACAATGAGCAGTTCTTC. This gives the protein CSARGLAGGYNEQFF. The chain carries TRBV20-1 and TRBJ2-1; TRBD2 agrees at 15 bases. CDR1 DFQATT and CDR2 SNEGSKA come from the germline V gene (reference sequence). The CDR3 sequence is 15 residues long. V was pared by 3 bases and J by 3 bases, with 0 bases of the junction left unmatched.

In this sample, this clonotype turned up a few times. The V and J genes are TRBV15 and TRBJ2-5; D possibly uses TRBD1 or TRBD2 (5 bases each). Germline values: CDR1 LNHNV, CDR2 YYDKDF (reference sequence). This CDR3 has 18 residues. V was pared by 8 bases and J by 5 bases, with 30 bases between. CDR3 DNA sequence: TGTGCCACCCCCGAAACCTTAGCCGTAGAGGGACGATGGGAGACCCAGTACTTC. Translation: CATPETLAVEGRWETQYF. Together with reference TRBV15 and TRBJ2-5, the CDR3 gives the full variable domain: DAMVIQNPRYQVTQFGKPVTLSCSQTLNHNVMYWYQQKSSQAPKLLFHYYDKDFNNEADTPDNFQSRRPNTSFCFLDIRSPGLGDTAMYLCATPETLAVEGRWETQYFGPGTRLLVL.

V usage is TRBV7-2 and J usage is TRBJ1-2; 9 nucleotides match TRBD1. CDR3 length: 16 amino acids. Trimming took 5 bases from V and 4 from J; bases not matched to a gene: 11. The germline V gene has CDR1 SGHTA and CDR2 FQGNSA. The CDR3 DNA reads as TGTGCCAGCAGCAGAGGGACAGGGTTAGGCGCCTATGGCTACACCTTC. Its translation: CASSRGTGLGAYGYTF.

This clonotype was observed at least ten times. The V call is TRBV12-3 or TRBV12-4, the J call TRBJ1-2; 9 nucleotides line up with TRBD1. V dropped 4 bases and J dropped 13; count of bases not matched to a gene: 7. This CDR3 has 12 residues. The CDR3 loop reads CASSYQTGGGTF. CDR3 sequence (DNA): TGTGCCAGCAGTTATCAGACAGGGGGAGGCACCTTC.

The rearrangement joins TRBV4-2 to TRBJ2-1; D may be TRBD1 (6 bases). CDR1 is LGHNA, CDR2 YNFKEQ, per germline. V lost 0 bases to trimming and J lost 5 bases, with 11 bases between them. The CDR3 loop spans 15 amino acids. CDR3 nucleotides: TGTGCCAGCAGCCAAGATCGGCAGGGGCACAATGAGCAGTTCTTC. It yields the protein CASSQDRQGHNEQFF.

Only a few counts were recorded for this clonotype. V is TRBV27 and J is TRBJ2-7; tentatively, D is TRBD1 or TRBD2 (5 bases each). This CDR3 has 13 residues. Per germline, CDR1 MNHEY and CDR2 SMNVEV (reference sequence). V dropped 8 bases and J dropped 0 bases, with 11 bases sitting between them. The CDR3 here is CASGRGPSYEQYF. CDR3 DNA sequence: TGTGCCAGCGGAAGGGGACCCTCCTACGAGCAGTACTTC.

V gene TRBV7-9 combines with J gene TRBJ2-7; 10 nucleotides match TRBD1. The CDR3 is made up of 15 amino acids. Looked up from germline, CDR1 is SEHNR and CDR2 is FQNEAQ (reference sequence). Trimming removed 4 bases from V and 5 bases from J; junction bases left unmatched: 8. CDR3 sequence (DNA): TGTGCCAGCAGCTCGCCCGGGACAGGGGATCACGAGCAGTACTTC. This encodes CASSSPGTGDHEQYF.

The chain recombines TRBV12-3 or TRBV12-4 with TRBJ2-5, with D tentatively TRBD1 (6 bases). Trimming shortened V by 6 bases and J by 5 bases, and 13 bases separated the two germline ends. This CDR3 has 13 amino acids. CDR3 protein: CASSPQGFETQYF. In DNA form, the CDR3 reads TGTGCCAGCAGCCCCCAGGGGTTTGAGACCCAGTACTTC.

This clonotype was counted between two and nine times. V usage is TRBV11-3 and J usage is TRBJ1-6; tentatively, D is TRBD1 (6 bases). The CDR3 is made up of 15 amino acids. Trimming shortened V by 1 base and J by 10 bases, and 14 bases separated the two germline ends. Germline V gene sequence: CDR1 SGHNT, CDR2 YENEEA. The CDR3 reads CASSLVRGVISPLHF. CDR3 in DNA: TGTGCCAGCAGCTTAGTCAGGGGAGTAATCTCACCCCTCCACTTT. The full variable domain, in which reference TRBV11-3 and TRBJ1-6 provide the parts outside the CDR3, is EAGVVQSPRYKIIEKKQPVAFWCNPISGHNTLYWYLQNLGQGPELLIRYENEEAVDDSQLPKDRFSAERLKGVDSTLKIQPAELGDSAVYLCASSLVRGVISPLHFGNGTRLTVT.

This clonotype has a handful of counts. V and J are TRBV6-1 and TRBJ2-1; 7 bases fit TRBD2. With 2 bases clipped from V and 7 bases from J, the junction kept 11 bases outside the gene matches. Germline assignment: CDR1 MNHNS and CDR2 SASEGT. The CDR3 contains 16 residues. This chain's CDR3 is CASSELRGGPGNEQFF. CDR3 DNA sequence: TGTGCCAGCAGTGAACTGAGGGGAGGGCCAGGAAATGAGCAGTTCTTC.

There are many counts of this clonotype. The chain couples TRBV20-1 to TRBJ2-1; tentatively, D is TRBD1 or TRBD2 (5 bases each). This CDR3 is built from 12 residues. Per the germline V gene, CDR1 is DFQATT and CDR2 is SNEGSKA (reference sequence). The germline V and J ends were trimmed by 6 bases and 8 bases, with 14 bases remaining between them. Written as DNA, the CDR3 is TGCAGTGCCCGGGGACGAGGCGATGAGCAGTTCTTC. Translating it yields CSARGRGDEQFF.